Below, 3 T cell receptor beta chains from the same sample are listed, as sequenced in a study of shared clonotypes between healthy human individuals. Naive CD8 cells comprised CD45RO-negative, CCR7-positively selected cells, excluding terminally differentiated effector memory CD45RA+ cells. Clones were read by immunoSEQ multiplex PCR, and TCRdb kept only the in-frame ones, dropping some. The sample has millions of clones, roughly 91% seen once. The sequenced sample was naive CD8+ T cells from PBMCs. The source is a man younger than 35 in good health. Some clones in this sample may be carry-over from other donors' samples.

The chain employs TRBV2 and TRBJ2-3, with 9 bases identical to TRBD2. Trimming removed 6 bases from V and 2 bases from J; junction bases left unmatched: 6. There are 15 residues in the CDR3. Germline V lookup: CDR1 SNHLY, CDR2 FYNNEI. Here the CDR3 reads CASRPSSGATDTQYF. The CDR3 nucleotides read TGTGCCAGCAGACCATCTAGCGGGGCCACAGATACGCAGTATTTT.

V gene TRBV28 combines with J gene TRBJ1-4, with D unresolved. This CDR3 has 15 residues. Germline CDR1 and CDR2: MDHEN and SYDVKM. The V end was cut by 6 bases, the J end by 8 bases, with 19 bases between. The CDR3 reads CASSPARGYGEKLFF. As DNA, the CDR3 is TGTGCCAGCAGCCCGGCGCGGGGATATGGAGAAAAACTGTTTTTT.

The rearrangement uses TRBV7-2 and TRBJ1-2; TRBD1 might be the D (5 bases). Germline V gives CDR1 SGHTA, CDR2 FQGNSA. V was shortened by 6 bases and J by 5 bases, with 25 bases between the two germline ends. CDR3 length: 17 amino acids. CDR3 in amino acids: CASSKSGPRNPLYGYTF. In nucleotides, the CDR3 is TGTGCCAGCAGTAAATCAGGGCCCCGAAATCCGTTATATGGCTACACCTTC. The full variable domain, completed using reference TRBV7-2 and TRBJ1-2, is GAGVSQSPSNKVTEKGKDVELRCDPISGHTALYWYRQSLGQGLEFLIYFQGNSAPDKSGLPSDRFSAERTGGSVSTLTIQRTQQEDSAVYLCASSKSGPRNPLYGYTFGSGTRLTVV.